These 20 T cell receptor beta chains originate from one sample sequenced in a study of persistence of HIV-infected CD4 T cells (dated by TCRdb to about 2020). The antigens of these receptors remain unknown. The immunoSEQ hsTCRB assay version 4 in survey mode was used to sequence TCRbeta repertoires from genomic DNA. The immuneACCESS repertoire file appears here via TCRdb, limited to in-frame rearrangements. These files lack a portion of the clones; in checked studies, under half of the deficit traces to unresolved V genes, and the cause of the others is not known. The sample profile shows roughly 16,000 clones; 65% of them were found once. The ten biggest clones cover 7.5% to 9.5% of the sample. Read against the paper, the sample's treatment or condition label means: suppressive antiretroviral therapy. Cells were stimulated with lysates of CMV-infected fibroblasts at roughly 10 ug/mL. Responding CD4+ T cells were sorted on the basis of upregulation of both CD40 ligand and CD69.

The sequencing used CD4+ T cells sorted from PBMCs after approximately 19-hour stimulation, collected from a patient who received antiretroviral therapy. The cell subset or site label corresponds to: CD40L+CD69+ CD4 T cells responding to CMV lysate. The receptors here all came from an adult woman with HIV who was CMV-seropositive.

A single count supports this clone. Different DNA sequences within this sample yield the same CDR3. The chain uses TRBV19 and TRBJ2-5; tentative D call: TRBD1 (7 bases). This CDR3 is built from 14 residues. V was trimmed by 7 bases and J by 1 base, leaving 13 bases between them. The germline V gene encodes CDR1 LNHDA and CDR2 SQIVND (reference sequence). The CDR3 bases are TGTGCCAGTAAAGGTCAGGGGGGCCAAGAGACCCAGTACTTC. It is translated as CASKGQGGQETQYF.

By share of the sample, this clone is medium-sized. Germline and junction disagree at one end, which may indicate a read error. The chain combines TRBV4-2 with TRBJ1-1, with D uncertain. The germline V gene has CDR1 LGHNA and CDR2 YNFKEQ. The CDR3 spans 12 residues. The CDR3 sequence: CASSQDLTPGIF. CDR3 sequence (DNA): TGTGCCAGCAGCCAAGATCTGACACCGGGGATCTTT.

V gene TRBV9 combines with J gene TRBJ1-3; 7 bases are a match to TRBD1. V dropped 4 bases and J dropped 3; count of bases not matched to a gene: 7. The CDR3 is made up of 15 amino acids. The V gene's germline CDR1 is SGDLS and CDR2 YYNGEE. CDR3 loop: CASSSTGVSGNTIYF. In DNA form, the CDR3 reads TGTGCCAGCAGCAGTACAGGGGTTAGTGGAAACACCATATATTTT.

The CDR3: CASSMDRGGTDTQYF. The CDR3 region has the DNA TGTGCCAGTAGTATGGATAGGGGAGGCACAGATACGCAGTATTTT. The V and J genes are TRBV19 and TRBJ2-3, with D perhaps TRBD1 or TRBD2 (5 bases each). Looked up from germline, CDR1 is LNHDA and CDR2 is SQIVND (reference sequence). Trimming removed 3 bases from V and 1 base from J, with 11 bases in between. CDR3 length: 15 amino acids.

The V call is TRBV4-1, the J call TRBJ2-5, with 7 bases lining up with TRBD1. The V segment lost 1 base and the J segment 7 bases; nucleotides outside the gene matches: 6. The CDR3 length is 14 residues. Germline V lookup: CDR1 MGHRA, CDR2 YSYEKL. CDR3 loop: CASSQGGQLRTQYF. The CDR3 DNA is TGCGCCAGCAGCCAAGGGGGACAGTTACGGACCCAGTACTTC.

The chain employs TRBV29-1 and TRBJ1-1; D uncertain. The CDR3 has 14 residues. Germline CDR1 SQVTM, CDR2 ANQGSEA. Between the trimmed V and J ends, which lost 5 bases and 3 bases, there was a span of 16 bases. The CDR3 spells CSVTVGSVDTEAFF. As DNA, the CDR3 is TGCAGCGTTACTGTAGGCAGTGTGGACACTGAAGCTTTCTTT.

Concerning this clone: The identical CDR3 is also encoded by other nucleotide sequences in the sample. V is TRBV7-9 and J is TRBJ2-5, with D possibly TRBD2 on 6 matching bases. The CDR3 has 13 amino acids. The germline V and J ends were trimmed by 1 base and 5 bases, with 8 bases remaining between them. Germline loops: CDR1 SEHNR, CDR2 FQNEAQ (reference sequence). The CDR3 reads CASSLDRGETQYF. In DNA, the CDR3 is TGTGCCAGCAGCTTAGACCGGGGGGAGACCCAGTACTTC.

For this clone: This specimen includes other DNA sequences encoding the same CDR3. The chain joins TRBV10-1 to TRBJ2-2; D is uncertain. The CDR3 loop spans 15 amino acids. Germline V gene sequence: CDR1 WNHNN, CDR2 SYGVQD (reference sequence). V shed 2 bases and J shed 0 bases, with 7 bases lying between them. The DNA for the CDR3 is TGCGCCAGCAGTGAGGGCAGCCCGAACACCGGGGAGCTGTTTTTT. It codes for CASSEGSPNTGELFF.

This clone was observed a few times. The genes are TRBV5-4 and TRBJ2-7, with a tentative D call TRBD2 (5 bases). CDR1 is SGHNT and CDR2 is YYREEE in the germline V gene (reference sequence). Between the trimmed V and J ends, which lost 2 bases and 7 bases, there was a span of 16 bases. The CDR3 is 14 amino acids. The CDR3 DNA sequence: TGTGCCAGCAGCTTTTGGGCCGGGAATGGGGAGCAGTACGTC. Protein: CASSFWAGNGEQYV.

This chain joins TRBV19 and TRBJ1-5; D possibly corresponds to TRBD1 (5 bases). Trimming cost V 7 bases and J 0 bases, with 10 bases left between them. This CDR3 region has 14 residues. From germline, CDR1 is LNHDA and CDR2 SQIVND (reference sequence). The chain's CDR3 is CASTPDTSNQPQHF. CDR3 coding DNA: TGTGCCAGTACCCCGGACACTAGCAATCAGCCCCAGCATTTT.

The V and J genes are TRBV7-9 and TRBJ2-1; TRBD1 is a possible D gene (5 bases). Deletions cut 5 bases from V and 6 bases from J, with 14 bases between. The germline V gene encodes CDR1 SEHNR and CDR2 FQNEAQ (reference sequence). There are 14 residues in the CDR3. CDR3 sequence: CASSLQGVFNEQFF. CDR3 coding DNA: TGTGCCAGCAGCCTCCAAGGGGTTTTCAATGAGCAGTTCTTC.

The V gene is TRBV5-1, the J gene TRBJ1-2, with a weak D call TRBD1 (5 bases). Germline CDR1 SGHRS, CDR2 YFSETQ. V lost 0 bases and J lost 5, with 14 bases in between. The CDR3 loop spans 15 amino acids. The CDR3, as DNA: TGCGCCAGCAGCTTGGTTAGGGCAGGGAGATATGGCTACACCTTC. Its translation is CASSLVRAGRYGYTF.

This clone was seen a handful of times. The rearrangement uses TRBV5-1 and TRBJ2-1, with no clear D. The germline CDR1 and CDR2 sequences are SGHRS and YFSETQ. The CDR3 runs to 16 residues. Trimming cost V 5 bases and J 1 base, with 16 bases left between them. In DNA, the CDR3 is TGCGCCAGCAGACCCGAACCGGGTCGTTCCTACAATGAGCAGTTCTTC. Protein sequence: CASRPEPGRSYNEQFF.

This clone has more than one count but fewer than ten. The rearrangement links TRBV20-1 to TRBJ2-7; the D gene is possibly TRBD2 (5 bases). Trimming took off 2 bases at V and 8 bases at J, with 10 bases between the two ends. There are 11 residues in the CDR3. Germline CDR1 and CDR2: DFQATT and SNEGSKA (reference sequence). CDR3 protein: CSARIGGQQYF. The CDR3 nucleotides read TGCAGTGCTAGAATAGGAGGTCAGCAGTACTTC.

The CDR3 region is CASSEARGLRTEAFF. The CDR3 DNA reads TGTGCCAGCAGTGAAGCCAGGGGCCTCAGGACTGAAGCTTTCTTT. The rearrangement uses TRBV6-1 and TRBJ1-1; tentatively, D is TRBD1 (6 bases). There are 15 residues in the CDR3. Germline-derived CDR1 and CDR2 are MNHNS and SASEGT. Trimming stripped 0 bases from V and 5 bases from J, with 13 bases between.

The rearrangement uses TRBV9 and TRBJ1-5; D gene uncertain. The CDR3 covers 13 residues. CDR1 and CDR2 from the germline V gene are SGDLS and YYNGEE. Trimming stripped 0 bases from V and 3 bases from J, with 4 bases between. CDR3 protein: CASSVDYNQPQHF. As DNA, the CDR3 is TGTGCCAGCAGCGTAGACTACAATCAGCCCCAGCATTTT.

This chain uses TRBV6-5 with TRBJ1-2, with D perhaps matching TRBD1 (5 bases). The germline V gene has CDR1 MNHEY and CDR2 SVGAGI. Trimming left V 4 bases short and J 2 bases short, with 11 bases between. CDR3 length: 14 residues. The CDR3 sequence is CASSSGPLNYGYTF. In DNA form, the CDR3 reads TGTGCCAGCAGTTCAGGGCCATTGAACTATGGCTACACCTTC.

This clone occurred once. The V and J genes are TRBV5-4 and TRBJ2-3; TRBD2 matches 10 bases. V lost 2 bases to trimming and J lost 4 bases; unmatched junction nucleotides: 4. Germline loops: CDR1 SGHNT, CDR2 YYREEE (reference sequence). This CDR3 has 15 residues. The DNA for the CDR3 is TGTGCCAGCAGCTTAAGGACTAGCGGATCAGATACGCAGTATTTT. The encoded protein is CASSLRTSGSDTQYF. The complete variable domain, with remaining parts taken from reference TRBV5-4 and TRBJ2-3, reads ETGVTQSPTHLIKTRGQQVTLRCSSQSGHNTVSWYQQALGQGPQFIFQYYREEENGRGNFPPRFSGLQFPNYSSELNVNALELDDSALYLCASSLRTSGSDTQYFGPGTRLTVL.

The rearrangement uses TRBV5-1 and TRBJ1-1; D ambiguous. CDR3 length equals 14 residues. The germline gives CDR1 SGHRS, CDR2 YFSETQ. The V end lost 7 bases, the J end lost 9 bases, and 22 bases lay between the germline ends. In DNA, the CDR3 is TGCGCCAGCTGCCCAAACCCGGGGTCTCGTCAAGCTTTCTTT. Amino acid sequence: CASCPNPGSRQAFF. Supplemented by reference TRBV5-1 and TRBJ1-1, the full variable domain reads KAGVTQTPRYLIKTRGQQVTLSCSPISGHRSVSWYQQTPGQGLQFLFEYFSETQRNKGNFPGRFSGRQFSNSRSEMNVSTLELGDSALYLCASCPNPGSRQAFFGQGTRLTVV.

The chain uses TRBV21-1 and TRBJ1-2. TRBV21-1 is reported as a pseudogene. This CDR3 contains 18 residues. The CDR3 loop reads CASSKGTGVTGSYYGYTF. Here the CDR3 DNA reads TGTGCCAGCAGCAAAGGGACGGGGGTGACAGGCTCTTACTATGGCTACACCTTC.